The clone carrying this T cell receptor beta chain was counted a single time. Its antigen is still unknown. Germline is not matched at one junction end, which may reflect a read error. The source of the sample is a study of brain metastases from non-small cell lung cancer. Whole-study results and caveats: Metastases had sparse T cells but largely shared repertoires with primaries. Brain metastases had lower T-cell infiltration than primary tumors. Expanded T-cell clones appeared in 64% of brain metastases over primaries.

This CDR3 spans 14 amino acids. CDR1 MNHEY and CDR2 SVGEGT come from the germline V gene. TCRdb's copy holds only in-frame clones and misses some; the assay was immunoSEQ multiplex PCR. This sample has several thousand clones, with approximately 86% found just once. The clonotype originates from a donor at least 40 years old with non-small cell lung cancer. Sequencing was performed on primary lung tumor tissue. The chain has TRBV6-2 or TRBV6-3 and TRBJ1-1, with D maybe TRBD1 (6 bases). Here the CDR3 DNA reads TGTACCAGCAGTTACAGGGCAAAATCCACTGAAGCTTTCTTT. Its protein product is CTSSYRAKSTEAFF.